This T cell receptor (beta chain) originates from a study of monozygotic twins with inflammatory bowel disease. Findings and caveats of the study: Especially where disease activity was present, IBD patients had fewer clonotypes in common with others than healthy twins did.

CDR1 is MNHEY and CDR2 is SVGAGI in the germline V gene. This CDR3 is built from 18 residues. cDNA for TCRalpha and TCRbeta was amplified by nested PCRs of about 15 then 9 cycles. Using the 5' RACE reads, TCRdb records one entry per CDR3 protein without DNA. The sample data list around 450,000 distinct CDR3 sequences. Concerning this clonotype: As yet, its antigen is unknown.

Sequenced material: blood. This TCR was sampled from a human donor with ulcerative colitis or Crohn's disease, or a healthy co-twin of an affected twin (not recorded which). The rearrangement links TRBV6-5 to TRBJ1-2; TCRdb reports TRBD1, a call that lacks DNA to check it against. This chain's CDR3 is CASSYSLPGQGADYGYTF.